These 15 T cell receptor beta chains share one sample of origin, sequenced in a study of vaccination and CD4 T cells after COVID-19. Cultured CD4+ T-cell DNA underwent Oncomine TCR Beta short-read sequencing. TCRdb re-called the PCR reads with MiXCR, one entry per CDR3 protein. The data show fewer than 20,000 distinct CDR3 sequences, roughly two fifths seen once. The treatment is: approximately nine-day PBMC culture with coronavirus spike peptide pools or control peptides (ViraFEST assay). These receptors lack a known antigen. The specimen was CD4+ T cells from blood, cultured in vitro, collected before SARS-CoV-2 vaccination. These receptor sequences come from a human donor who received a COVID-19 vaccine.

This clonotype occurred once. This sequence joins TRBV20-1 and TRBJ1-2, with D perhaps TRBD1 (6 bases). The germline V and J ends were trimmed by 1 base and 2 bases, with 8 bases remaining between them. From germline, CDR1 is DFQATT and CDR2 SNEGSKA (reference sequence). The CDR3 has 13 residues. CDR3: CSARVGQNYGYTF. The CDR3 DNA is TGCAGTGCTAGAGTCGGACAGAACTATGGCTACACCTTC.

This chain uses TRBV2 with TRBJ2-7, with 13 bases fitting TRBD2. Germline CDR1 and CDR2: SNHLY and FYNNEI. The CDR3 consists of 17 residues. V dropped 7 bases and J dropped 0; count of bases not matched to a gene: 9. The CDR3 here is CASMWTSGGPSSYEQYF. The CDR3 bases are TGTGCCAGCATGTGGACTAGCGGGGGCCCTAGCTCCTACGAGCAGTACTTC.

V usage is TRBV6-5 and J usage is TRBJ1-5; D not resolved. The germline V gene has CDR1 MNHEY and CDR2 SVGAGI. The V and J ends lost 0 bases and 7 bases respectively, with 10 bases between them. The CDR3 loop spans 14 amino acids. CDR3 region: CASSYSGGNQPQHF. CDR3 coding DNA: TGTGCCAGCAGTTACTCAGGAGGGAACCAGCCCCAGCATTTT.

This clonotype occurred a few times. CDR3 amino acids: CAWLRVMGYGYTF. The CDR3 bases are TGTGCCTGGCTAAGGGTGATGGGGTATGGCTACACCTTC. This chain links TRBV30 with TRBJ1-2, with D unclear. This CDR3 comprises 13 residues. Deletions cut 5 bases from V and 5 bases from J, with 15 bases between. Per the germline V gene, CDR1 is GTSNPN and CDR2 is SVGIG (reference sequence).

This chain joins TRBV27 and TRBJ2-1; 8 positions match TRBD1. Germline CDR1 reads MNHEY; CDR2 reads SMNVEV (reference sequence). Trimming removed 2 bases from V and 0 bases from J; junction bases left unmatched: 9. The CDR3 extends over 18 amino acids. The CDR3 sequence: CASSLGLRDRISYNEQFF. The CDR3 DNA reads TGTGCCAGCAGTTTAGGACTCCGGGACAGGATCTCCTACAATGAGCAGTTCTTC.

This chain connects TRBV20-1 to TRBJ2-5; no reliable D call. Germline CDR1 and CDR2: DFQATT and SNEGSKA (reference sequence). V lost 2 bases to trimming and J lost 1 base, with 5 bases between them. This CDR3 has 12 amino acids. DNA of the CDR3: TGCAGTGCTAGATTTTCCCAAGAGACCCAGTACTTC. This sequence encodes CSARFSQETQYF.

The table lists this clonotype with a few counts. The rearrangement uses TRBV6-2 or TRBV6-3 and TRBJ2-7; 7 bases agree with TRBD2. The trim removed 7 bases at V and 2 bases at J, leaving 11 bases unmatched. The CDR3 contains 15 residues. Germline CDR1 reads MNHEY; CDR2 reads SVGEGT. The CDR3 region has the DNA TGTGCCAGCAACCCCTCTCGGGGGGTCGCCTACGAGCAGTACTTC. Its protein is CASNPSRGVAYEQYF.

The chain couples TRBV7-2 to TRBJ2-3, with D hard to call. Germline assignment: CDR1 SGHTA and CDR2 FQGNSA. CDR3 length: 14 residues. The germline V and J ends were trimmed by 1 base and 0 bases, with 5 bases remaining between them. CDR3 in amino acids: CASSLVRSTDTQYF. DNA of the CDR3: TGTGCCAGCAGCTTAGTAAGGAGCACAGATACGCAGTATTTT. The full variable domain, rest sourced from reference TRBV7-2 and TRBJ2-3, is GAGVSQSPSNKVTEKGKDVELRCDPISGHTALYWYRQSLGQGLEFLIYFQGNSAPDKSGLPSDRFSAERTGGSVSTLTIQRTQQEDSAVYLCASSLVRSTDTQYFGPGTRLTVL.

V usage is TRBV7-9 and J usage is TRBJ2-2; 13 bases fit TRBD2. The germline V gene has CDR1 SEHNR and CDR2 FQNEAQ (reference sequence). CDR3 size: 16 residues. V was clipped by 1 base and J by 5 bases; unmatched bases: 1. The DNA of the CDR3 is TGTGCCAGCAGCTTAGTGGGACTAGCGGGAACCGGGGAGCTGTTTTTT. It yields the protein CASSLVGLAGTGELFF.

V usage is TRBV24-1 and J usage is TRBJ2-2, with TRBD1 matching over 7 bases. The V and J ends lost 6 bases and 5 bases, in that order; junction bases with no gene match: 8. From germline, CDR1 is KGHDR and CDR2 SFDVKD. This CDR3 is 15 amino acids long. In DNA form, the CDR3 reads TGTGCCACCAGTCCAGACAGGGTAAATACCGGGGAGCTGTTTTTT. It specifies CATSPDRVNTGELFF.

The chain carries TRBV2 and TRBJ2-5; tentatively, D is TRBD2 (6 bases). V lost 8 bases and J lost 5, with 21 bases in between. There are 15 residues in the CDR3. CDR1 is SNHLY, CDR2 FYNNEI, per germline. The CDR3 DNA reads TGTGCCAGCTCGGGTGTAGCGGAGGGGCCGGAGACCCAGTACTTC. Its protein product is CASSGVAEGPETQYF.

This chain links TRBV6-5 with TRBJ1-6; no clear D. V was trimmed by 2 bases and J by 9 bases, leaving 14 bases between them. Germline V gene data show CDR1 as MNHEY and CDR2 as SVGAGI. The CDR3 contains 15 residues. CDR3 DNA: TGTGCCAGCAGTTACGCAGAGCCCTTATCTTCACCCCTCCACTTT. Its protein product is CASSYAEPLSSPLHF.

This clonotype was observed a single time. The V gene is TRBV4-1, the J gene TRBJ1-2, with 8 bases matching TRBD1. The J segment lost 4 bases and the V segment lost 4 bases, leaving 8 bases of the junction unmatched. This CDR3 has 15 residues. Germline CDR1 MGHRA, CDR2 YSYEKL. As DNA, the CDR3 is TGCGCCAGCAGCCGAGAGACCCAGGGGGCCTATGGCTACACCTTC. This sequence encodes CASSRETQGAYGYTF.

This clonotype was counted a few times. The V and J genes are TRBV6-5 and TRBJ2-3; the D gene is possibly TRBD1 (6 bases). CDR1 is MNHEY and CDR2 is SVGAGI in the germline V gene. The V end lost 0 bases, the J end lost 6 bases, and 7 bases lay between the germline ends. The CDR3 runs to 13 residues. The CDR3 reads CASSYSRGDTQYF. In DNA, the CDR3 is TGTGCCAGCAGTTACTCGAGGGGGGATACGCAGTATTTT.

The J gene is TRBJ1-2, the V gene TRBV2, with no clear D. V lost 3 bases and J 4 bases, leaving 3 bases between the germline ends. Germline CDR1 SNHLY, CDR2 FYNNEI. This CDR3 is 11 amino acids long. CDR3 bases: TGTGCCAGCAGTGAGAGCTATGGCTACACCTTC. Its protein is CASSESYGYTF.